This T cell receptor (beta chain) is drawn from a study of blood T cells in healthy people across ages. General study findings and limits: Diversity figures based on one million T cells were deemed too low. The study found TCR beta diversity correlated strongly with naive T cell percentage.

This clonotype turned up a few times. Its antigen is unknown. For the second PCR, which ran for about 6 to 11 cycles, a sample-barcoded 5' primer and a J-beta primer mix were used. Each of the samples gave a minimum of 3 million paired-end reads that contained CDR3. Via MiXCR, TCRdb re-called the 5' RACE reads, giving one row per CDR3 protein. Of approximately 800,000 distinct CDR3 sequences detected, approximately 35% appear once; the ten largest clones hold roughly 13%. Looked up from germline, CDR1 is SNHLY and CDR2 is FYNNEI. This CDR3 is 19 amino acids long. V was clipped by 6 bases and J by 0 bases, with 21 bases between them.

This clonotype was obtained from a man younger than 35 in good health. The J gene is TRBJ2-6, the V gene TRBV2; TRBD1 is a possible D gene (6 bases). Sequenced material: blood. The CDR3 DNA is TGTGCCAGCAGCGGTTACCAGACAGGTGTTTACTCTGGGGCCAACGTCCTGACTTTC. This gives the protein CASSGYQTGVYSGANVLTF.